Presented here are 3 T cell receptor beta chains from one specimen sequenced in a study of identifying expanded T cells in peripheral blood. The data were produced by immunoSEQ multiplex PCR, yet TCRdb's version contains in-frame clones alone and is incomplete. Of roughly 90,000 clones listed, 85% are singletons. Sequencing was performed on blood. The source of these receptors is a person aged 18-70 years in good health.

The V and J genes are TRBV18 and TRBJ2-7; D may be TRBD1 or TRBD2 (5 bases each). The CDR3 has 16 residues. Between the trimmed V and J ends, which lost 3 bases and 1 base, there was a span of 16 bases. Germline loops: CDR1 KGHSH, CDR2 LQKENI. CDR3 nucleotides: TGTGCCAGCTCACCTCAGACGGGACGTGGGTCCTACGAGCAGTACTTC. Protein: CASSPQTGRGSYEQYF.

The V gene is TRBV30, the J gene TRBJ1-1, with TRBD1 matching 11 bases. The CDR3 runs to 14 residues. J was trimmed by 10 bases and V by 2 bases; bases with no gene match: 9. CDR1 and CDR2 from the germline V gene are GTSNPN and SVGIG (reference sequence). The CDR3 DNA sequence: TGTGCCTGGAGTCCGGGACAGGGGGTTGAGGGAGCTTTCTTT. Translated, it gives CAWSPGQGVEGAFF.

V and J are TRBV13 and TRBJ1-2; tentatively, D is TRBD1 (6 bases). Trimming took 0 bases from V and 3 from J, leaving 20 bases between them. This CDR3 has 18 amino acids. Germline V gene lookup returns CDR1 PRHDT and CDR2 FYEKMQ (reference sequence). The chain's CDR3 is CASSLGDGDSQGHYGYTF. The CDR3 bases are TGTGCCAGCAGCTTAGGCGATGGAGATTCACAGGGTCACTATGGCTACACCTTC.